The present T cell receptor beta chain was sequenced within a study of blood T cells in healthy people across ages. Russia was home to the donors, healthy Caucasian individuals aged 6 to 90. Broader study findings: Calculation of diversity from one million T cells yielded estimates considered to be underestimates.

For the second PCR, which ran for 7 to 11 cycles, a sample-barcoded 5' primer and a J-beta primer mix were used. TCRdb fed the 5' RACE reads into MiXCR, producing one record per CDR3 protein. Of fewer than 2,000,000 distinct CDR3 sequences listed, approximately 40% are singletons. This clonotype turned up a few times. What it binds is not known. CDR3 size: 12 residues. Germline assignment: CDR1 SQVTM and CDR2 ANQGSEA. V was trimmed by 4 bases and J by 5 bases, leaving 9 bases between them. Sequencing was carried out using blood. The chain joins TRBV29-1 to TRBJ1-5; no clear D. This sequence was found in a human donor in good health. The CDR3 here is CSVGDVDQPQHF. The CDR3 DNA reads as TGCAGCGTTGGGGATGTCGATCAGCCCCAGCATTTT.